These 27 T cell receptor beta chains came from one sample sequenced in a study of T cell responses to AZD1222 COVID-19 vaccine. The protocol was immunoSEQ multiplex PCR, while the TCRdb copy is restricted to in-frame clones and leaves out a portion. The data show 150,000 to 200,000 clones, about 90% seen once. This specimen was peripheral blood, taken 28 days after the second AZD1222 dose. The receptors here all came from an adult who received the AZD1222 COVID-19 vaccine.

This clone was observed once. CDR3 protein: CSVGRGVQETQYF. As DNA, the CDR3 is TGCAGCGTTGGGCGCGGGGTACAAGAGACCCAGTACTTC. The chain employs TRBV29-1 and TRBJ2-5, with D maybe TRBD2 (6 bases). The ends were cut back, 4 bases at V and 2 bases at J, with 11 bases in the middle. The length of the CDR3 is 13 residues. Germline V gene sequence: CDR1 SQVTM, CDR2 ANQGSEA.

This chain uses TRBV19 with TRBJ1-1; 11 bases fit TRBD1. CDR1 and CDR2 from the germline V gene are LNHDA and SQIVND (reference sequence). The V segment lost 11 bases and the J segment 1 base; nucleotides outside the gene matches: 12. The CDR3 has 16 residues. The CDR3 loop is CASYPGQGVKNTEAFF. As DNA, the CDR3 is TGTGCCTCATATCCGGGACAGGGGGTAAAGAACACTGAAGCTTTCTTT.

The chain carries TRBV19 and TRBJ2-5, with D perhaps TRBD1 (5 bases). Trimming took off 5 bases at V and 4 bases at J, with 11 bases between the two ends. Per germline, CDR1 LNHDA and CDR2 SQIVND (reference sequence). The CDR3 consists of 13 residues. The CDR3, as DNA: TGTGCCAGTAGTCTCGGTCAGGGAGAGACCCAGTACTTC. As protein: CASSLGQGETQYF. Based on the CDR3 plus reference TRBV19 and TRBJ2-5, the full variable domain is DGGITQSPKYLFRKEGQNVTLSCEQNLNHDAMYWYRQDPGQGLRLIYYSQIVNDFQKGDIAEGYSVSREKKESFPLTVTSAQKNPTAFYLCASSLGQGETQYFGPGTRLLVL.

This chain uses TRBV19 with TRBJ2-4, with D hard to call. The length of the CDR3 is 10 residues. Trimming left V 5 bases short and J 15 bases short, with 11 bases between. The germline V gene has CDR1 LNHDA and CDR2 SQIVND (reference sequence). The CDR3 DNA reads as TGTGCCAGTAGTCCCCGGATATCGTACTTC. Translating gives CASSPRISYF.

The chain has TRBV29-1 and TRBJ2-2; TRBD1 agrees at 11 bases. V lost 7 bases and J lost 5; bases outside the gene matches: 9. Per germline, CDR1 SQVTM and CDR2 ANQGSEA. This CDR3 has 15 amino acids. The CDR3 nucleotides are TGCAGCGCCCGAGGGACAGGGGGTCGGACCGGGGAGCTGTTTTTT. Protein: CSARGTGGRTGELFF.

The chain employs TRBV5-5 and TRBJ1-1; 7 bases are a match to TRBD1. Germline V CDR1 and CDR2: SGHKS, YYEKEE (reference sequence). The CDR3 contains 13 residues. Germline trimming cut 5 bases from V and 4 bases from J; bases unmatched to any gene: 5. As DNA, the CDR3 is TGTGCCAGCAGTTGGGACAGTGGCACTGAAGCTTTCTTT. Translating it yields CASSWDSGTEAFF.

This clone showed up just once. The V gene is TRBV6-5, the J gene TRBJ1-5; 9 bases match TRBD1. This CDR3 contains 16 residues. The V gene's germline CDR1 is MNHEY and CDR2 SVGAGI. The V gene end was trimmed by 0 bases and the J gene end by 5 bases; junction bases not matched to a gene: 5. The CDR3 protein is CASSYSRTGEHQPQHF. The CDR3 bases are TGTGCCAGCAGTTACTCTCGGACAGGGGAACATCAGCCCCAGCATTTT.

This chain connects TRBV3-1 (or the pseudogene TRBV3-2) to TRBJ1-3; 9 nucleotides agree with TRBD1. CDR3 length: 15 residues. V was clipped by 2 bases and J by 4 bases; unmatched bases: 3. Germline V gene sequence: CDR1 LGHDT, CDR2 YNNKEL (reference sequence). The CDR3 loop reads CASSQPGQGGNTIYF. The CDR3 region has the DNA TGTGCCAGCAGCCAACCGGGACAGGGCGGAAACACCATATATTTT.

This chain joins TRBV11-2 and TRBJ1-1; D remains ambiguous. The germline V and J ends were trimmed by 8 bases and 11 bases, with 15 bases remaining between them. The CDR3 covers 11 residues. Germline V lookup: CDR1 SGHAT, CDR2 FQNNGV. CDR3 in amino acids: CASGEMQSAFF. The CDR3 DNA reads TGTGCCAGCGGGGAGATGCAGAGCGCTTTCTTT.

The J gene is TRBJ2-1, the V gene TRBV2; 8 bases map to TRBD2. The length of the CDR3 is 15 residues. Trimming took 3 bases from V and 4 from J; bases not matched to a gene: 5. From germline, CDR1 is SNHLY and CDR2 FYNNEI. CDR3 in amino acids: CASSDSGALYNEQFF. For the CDR3, the DNA is TGTGCCAGCAGTGATAGCGGGGCCCTTTACAATGAGCAGTTCTTC.

V is TRBV5-8 and J is TRBJ1-4; 9 bases line up with TRBD1. V was pared by 5 bases and J by 8 bases, with 13 bases of the junction left unmatched. The CDR3 covers 16 residues. Germline assignment: CDR1 SGHTS and CDR2 YDEGEE. The CDR3 protein is CASRTGTGNSGEKLFF. The DNA for the CDR3 is TGTGCCAGCAGAACCGGGACAGGGAATTCGGGGGAAAAACTGTTTTTT.

This sequence joins TRBV27 and TRBJ1-3; D call uncertain. Germline V lookup: CDR1 MNHEY, CDR2 SMNVEV (reference sequence). The CDR3 has 16 residues. Trimming cost V 2 bases and J 0 bases, with 11 bases left between them. DNA of the CDR3: TGTGCCAGCAGTTTAATTGGCCCGGCCTCTGGAAACACCATATATTTT. As protein: CASSLIGPASGNTIYF.

This chain connects TRBV5-1 to TRBJ2-5, with 7 positions matching TRBD1. Germline-derived CDR1 and CDR2 are SGHRS and YFSETQ. The CDR3 is 15 amino acids. Unmatched junction bases numbered 6, after V lost 2 bases and J lost 2 bases. Written as DNA, the CDR3 is TGCGCCAGCAGCTTAAGACAGGGTCGGCAAGAGACCCAGTACTTC. Residues: CASSLRQGRQETQYF. Full variable domain (remainder filled in from reference TRBV5-1 and TRBJ2-5): KAGVTQTPRYLIKTRGQQVTLSCSPISGHRSVSWYQQTPGQGLQFLFEYFSETQRNKGNFPGRFSGRQFSNSRSEMNVSTLELGDSALYLCASSLRQGRQETQYFGPGTRLLVL.

The V gene is TRBV2, the J gene TRBJ2-7; 11 positions match TRBD2. V was pared by 11 bases and J by 10 bases, with 13 bases of the junction left unmatched. Germline loops: CDR1 SNHLY, CDR2 FYNNEI. The CDR3 runs 13 residues. The CDR3 nucleotides are TGTGCCTCGTCGACCCTAGCGGGGGGCAAACAGTACTTC. This codes for CASSTLAGGKQYF.

Only a few counts were recorded for this clone. The chain links TRBV4-1 to TRBJ1-2, with D possibly TRBD1 on 5 matching bases. The CDR3 is made up of 17 amino acids. V shed 7 bases and J shed 2 bases, with 23 bases lying between them. The germline V gene has CDR1 MGHRA and CDR2 YSYEKL. The CDR3 sequence: CASNGGFVASSNYGYTF. The CDR3 DNA follows: TGCGCCAGCAATGGGGGATTTGTCGCCAGCTCGAACTATGGCTACACCTTC.

The CDR3 sequence: CASSPRTGGRSNQPQHF. For the CDR3, the DNA is TGCGCCAGCAGCCCGAGGACAGGGGGCAGGAGCAATCAGCCCCAGCATTTT. The V gene is TRBV4-1, the J gene TRBJ1-5; 11 bases match TRBD1. The CDR3 consists of 17 residues. V lost 4 bases to trimming and J lost 1 base; unmatched junction nucleotides: 6. The germline gives CDR1 MGHRA, CDR2 YSYEKL.

The V gene is TRBV6-5, the J gene TRBJ1-4, with TRBD1 matching over 9 bases. Losses at the gene ends were 6 bases for V and 9 bases for J; bases not matched to a gene: 5. CDR1 is MNHEY and CDR2 is SVGAGI in the germline V gene. The length of the CDR3 is 13 residues. CDR3 nucleotide sequence: TGTGCCAGCAGAACGACAGGGGGGAAAAAACTGTTTTTT. Its protein is CASRTTGGKKLFF.

The chain combines TRBV10-3 with TRBJ2-7; 8 nucleotides agree with TRBD1. The CDR3 has 16 amino acids. The V and J ends lost 2 bases and 6 bases, in that order; junction bases with no gene match: 12. Germline loops: CDR1 ENHRY, CDR2 SYGVKD. CDR3 nucleotide sequence: TGTGCCATCAGTGAGCGCGACAGGGGCGGGTTGGGCGAGCAGTACTTC. Its protein product is CAISERDRGGLGEQYF.

There are a few counts of this clone. V is TRBV6-5 and J is TRBJ1-1; D not resolved. The V end lost 6 bases, the J end lost 1 base, and 3 bases lay between the germline ends. Germline loops: CDR1 MNHEY, CDR2 SVGAGI. The CDR3 has 11 amino acids. CDR3 sequence: CASRKNTEAFF. CDR3 coding DNA: TGTGCCAGCAGGAAGAACACTGAAGCTTTCTTT.

This rearrangement joins TRBV20-1 to TRBJ1-2; a weak D match, TRBD1 (6 bases). Trimming removed 5 bases at V and 10 bases at J, with 11 bases between. The CDR3 spans 10 residues. Looked up from germline, CDR1 is DFQATT and CDR2 is SNEGSKA (reference sequence). The CDR3 DNA follows: TGCAGTGCTTCGGACAGCTCCTACACCTTC. Translating it yields CSASDSSYTF.

This clone has a single count. The chain uses TRBV7-6 and TRBJ2-1; 9 bases agree with TRBD1. Germline V lookup: CDR1 SGHVS, CDR2 FNYEAQ. The V and J ends lost 0 bases and 8 bases, in that order; junction bases with no gene match: 8. CDR3 size: 16 residues. CDR3: CASSLAPGQGGDEQFF. The CDR3 nucleotides read TGTGCCAGCAGCTTAGCACCGGGACAGGGCGGGGATGAGCAGTTCTTC.

In its sample, this clone was seen once. The V gene is TRBV6-5, the J gene TRBJ2-7, with TRBD2 matching 7 bases. CDR1 and CDR2 from the germline V gene are MNHEY and SVGAGI. V trimming: 9 bases; J trimming: 2 bases; junction bases outside the gene matches: 1. The CDR3 extends over 11 amino acids. The CDR3 loop is CASRGAYEQYF. CDR3 nucleotides: TGTGCCAGTCGGGGGGCCTACGAGCAGTACTTC.

V usage is TRBV5-1 and J usage is TRBJ2-2; TRBD2 aligns across 8 bases. Germline loops: CDR1 SGHRS, CDR2 YFSETQ. Unmatched junction bases numbered 3, after V lost 2 bases and J lost 3 bases. The CDR3 loop spans 15 amino acids. The CDR3 here is CASSFGGADTGELFF. DNA for the CDR3: TGCGCCAGCAGCTTCGGGGGGGCCGACACCGGGGAGCTGTTTTTT. Full variable domain (outside the CDR3, taken from reference TRBV5-1 and TRBJ2-2): KAGVTQTPRYLIKTRGQQVTLSCSPISGHRSVSWYQQTPGQGLQFLFEYFSETQRNKGNFPGRFSGRQFSNSRSEMNVSTLELGDSALYLCASSFGGADTGELFFGEGSRLTVL.

V is TRBV15 and J is TRBJ1-2; 9 bases agree with TRBD1. Germline trimming cut 3 bases from V and 7 bases from J; bases unmatched to any gene: 6. CDR1 and CDR2 from the germline V gene are LNHNV and YYDKDF (reference sequence). CDR3 size: 14 residues. The CDR3 loop reads CATSSAGTGTGYTF. Here the CDR3 DNA reads TGTGCCACCAGCAGTGCCGGGACAGGGACTGGCTACACCTTC.

The count of this clone is one. This chain connects TRBV18 to TRBJ1-2; D is possibly TRBD1 (6 bases). The CDR3 sequence is 13 residues long. Germline CDR1 and CDR2: KGHSH and LQKENI. Trimming removed 3 bases from V and 8 bases from J, with 13 bases in between. CDR3 bases: TGTGCCAGCTCACCTCGCCCCGGGGGCGGCTACACCTTC. Encoded protein: CASSPRPGGGYTF.

In the case of this clone: Within the sample, other DNA sequences also encode this same CDR3. J is TRBJ2-3 and V is TRBV9; no definite D call. The germline V gene has CDR1 SGDLS and CDR2 YYNGEE. This CDR3 region has 14 residues. Trimming cost V 0 bases and J 0 bases, with 5 bases left between them. CDR3 in DNA: TGTGCCAGCAGCGTAGGTACTAGCACAGATACGCAGTATTTT. It specifies CASSVGTSTDTQYF. Using reference TRBV9 and TRBJ2-3 for the parts outside the CDR3, the full variable domain is DSGVTQTPKHLITATGQRVTLRCSPRSGDLSVYWYQQSLDQGLQFLIQYYNGEERAKGNILERFSAQQFPDLHSELNLSSLELGDSALYFCASSVGTSTDTQYFGPGTRLTVL.

The chain has TRBV5-1 and TRBJ1-6; TRBD1 might be the D (5 bases). Per germline, CDR1 SGHRS and CDR2 YFSETQ. The CDR3 runs to 14 residues. Trimming shortened V by 0 bases and J by 5 bases, and 6 bases separated the two germline ends. The CDR3 region is CASSLVGDNSPLHF. The CDR3 DNA reads as TGCGCCAGCAGCTTGGTAGGGGATAATTCACCCCTCCACTTT.